The sequence of this T cell receptor (beta chain) was determined in a study of blood T cells in healthy people across ages. The study's findings and limits: CMV status of donors was unknown, possibly confounding expanded clonotype changes.

Alongside a J-beta primer mix, a sample-barcoded 5' primer served in a second PCR lasting roughly 6 to 11 cycles. TCRdb independently ran MiXCR on the 5' RACE reads; one entry per CDR3 protein. The table shows about 930,000 distinct CDR3 sequences, with almost 30% occurring only once. A note on this clonotype: Its antigen is unidentified.

These data also featured in a second study, about T cells of mothers and their children.

Specimen: blood. The receptor was isolated from a woman aged 40-49 years in good health.

In DNA form, the CDR3 reads TGTGCCAGCAGTCCCAATCCAGGGGTTCGGACTGAAGCTTTCTTT. Translated: CASSPNPGVRTEAFF. The V and J genes are TRBV12-3 or TRBV12-4 and TRBJ1-1, with D possibly TRBD1 on 6 matching bases. V lost 5 bases, J lost 5 bases, and 18 bases lay in between. CDR3 length equals 15 residues.